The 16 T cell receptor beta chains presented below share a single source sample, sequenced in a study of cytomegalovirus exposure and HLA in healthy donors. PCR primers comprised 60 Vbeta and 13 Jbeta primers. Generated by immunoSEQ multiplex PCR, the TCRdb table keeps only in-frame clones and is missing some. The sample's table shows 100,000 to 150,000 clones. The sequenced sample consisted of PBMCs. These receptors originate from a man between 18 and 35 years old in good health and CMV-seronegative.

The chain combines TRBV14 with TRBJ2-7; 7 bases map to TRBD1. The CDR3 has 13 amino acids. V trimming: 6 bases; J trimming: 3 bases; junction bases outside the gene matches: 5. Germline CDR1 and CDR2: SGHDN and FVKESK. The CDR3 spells CASSRDRLYEQYF. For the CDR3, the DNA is TGTGCCAGCAGTCGGGACAGACTCTACGAGCAGTACTTC. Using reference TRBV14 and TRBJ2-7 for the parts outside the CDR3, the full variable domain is EAGVTQFPSHSVIEKGQTVTLRCDPISGHDNLYWYRRVMGKEIKFLLHFVKESKQDESGMPNNRFLAERTGGTYSTLKVQPAELEDSGVYFCASSRDRLYEQYFGPGTRLTVT.

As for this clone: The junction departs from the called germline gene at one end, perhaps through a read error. The CDR3 region has the DNA TGCAGCGTGCGGGACAGTATTTATGGCCACACCTTC. This translates into CSVRDSIYGHTF. The gene calls are TRBV29-1 and TRBJ1-2, with TRBD1 identical over 7 bases. The germline V gene encodes CDR1 SQVTM and CDR2 ANQGSEA. The CDR3 has 12 amino acids. Filled out from reference TRBV29-1 and TRBJ1-2, the complete variable domain reads SAVISQKPSRDICQRGTSLTIQCQVDSQVTMMFWYRQQPGQSLTLIATANQGSEATYESGFVIDKFPISRPNLTFSTLTVSNMSPEDSSIYLCSVRDSIYGHTFGSGTRLTVV.

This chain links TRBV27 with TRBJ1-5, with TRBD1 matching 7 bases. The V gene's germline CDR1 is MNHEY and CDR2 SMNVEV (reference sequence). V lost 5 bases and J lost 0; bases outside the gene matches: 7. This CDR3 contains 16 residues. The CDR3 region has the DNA TGTGCCAGCAGTGGACGGACAGGTTTTAGCAATCAGCCCCAGCATTTT. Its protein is CASSGRTGFSNQPQHF.

CDR3 residues: CASSGPGLAMETQYF. CDR3 bases: TGTGCCAGCAGCGGGCCGGGACTAGCTATGGAGACCCAGTACTTC. J is TRBJ2-5 and V is TRBV9, with TRBD2 matching over 9 bases. CDR1 is SGDLS and CDR2 is YYNGEE in the germline V gene. Trimming cost V 3 bases and J 5 bases; bases outside gene matches: 8. This CDR3 has 15 residues.

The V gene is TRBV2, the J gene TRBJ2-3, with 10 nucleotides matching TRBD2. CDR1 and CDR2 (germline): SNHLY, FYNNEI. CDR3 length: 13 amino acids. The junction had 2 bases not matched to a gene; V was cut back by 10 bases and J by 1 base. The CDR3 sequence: CATLAGGTDTQYF. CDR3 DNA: TGTGCCACGCTAGCGGGGGGCACAGATACGCAGTATTTT.

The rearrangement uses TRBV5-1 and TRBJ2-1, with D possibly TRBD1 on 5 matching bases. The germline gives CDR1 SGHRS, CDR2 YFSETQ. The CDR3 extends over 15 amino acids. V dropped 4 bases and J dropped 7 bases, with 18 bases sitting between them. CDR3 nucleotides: TGCGCCAGCAGCCCAAGCGACAGCCCTTTTAATGAGCAGTTCTTC. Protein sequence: CASSPSDSPFNEQFF.

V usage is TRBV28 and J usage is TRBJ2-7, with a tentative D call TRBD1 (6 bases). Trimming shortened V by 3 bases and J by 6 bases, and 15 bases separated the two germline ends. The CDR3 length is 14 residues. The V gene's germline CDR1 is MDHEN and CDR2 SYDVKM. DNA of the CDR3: TGTGCCAGCAGTTTGACGGGACAAGGGGGCGAGCAGTACTTC. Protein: CASSLTGQGGEQYF.

CDR3 bases: TGTGCCAGCACTCGGACAGTCACCAGCTCTGGGGCCAACGTCCTGACTTTC. It is translated as CASTRTVTSSGANVLTF. The chain combines TRBV7-3 with TRBJ2-6; maybe TRBD1 (6 bases). The V end was cut by 7 bases, the J end by 0 bases, with 16 bases between. Germline values: CDR1 SGHTA, CDR2 FQGTGA. CDR3 length: 17 amino acids.

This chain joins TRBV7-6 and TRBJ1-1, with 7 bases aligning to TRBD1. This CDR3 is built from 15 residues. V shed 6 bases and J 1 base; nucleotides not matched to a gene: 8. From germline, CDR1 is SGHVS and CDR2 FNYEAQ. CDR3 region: CASSTGVFGNTEAFF. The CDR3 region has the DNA TGTGCCAGCAGTACAGGGGTTTTCGGGAACACTGAAGCTTTCTTT.

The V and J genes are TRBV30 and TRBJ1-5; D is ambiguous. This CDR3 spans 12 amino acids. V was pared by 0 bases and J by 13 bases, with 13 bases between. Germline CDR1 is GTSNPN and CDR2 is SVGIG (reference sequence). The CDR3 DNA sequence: TGTGCCTGGAGTGTATCGGCGGAGTTACAGCATTTT. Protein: CAWSVSAELQHF.

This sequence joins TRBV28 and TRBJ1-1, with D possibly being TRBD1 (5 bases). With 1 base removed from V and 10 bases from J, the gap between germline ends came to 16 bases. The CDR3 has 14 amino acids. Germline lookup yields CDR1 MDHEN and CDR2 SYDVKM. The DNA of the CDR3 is TGTGCCAGCAGTTTATTTTGGGACTCGGGAGGAGCTTTCTTT. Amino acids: CASSLFWDSGGAFF. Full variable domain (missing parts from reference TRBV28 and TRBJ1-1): DVKVTQSSRYLVKRTGEKVFLECVQDMDHENMFWYRQDPGLGLRLIYFSYDVKMKEKGDIPEGYSVSREKKERFSLILESASTNQTSMYLCASSLFWDSGGAFFGQGTRLTVV.

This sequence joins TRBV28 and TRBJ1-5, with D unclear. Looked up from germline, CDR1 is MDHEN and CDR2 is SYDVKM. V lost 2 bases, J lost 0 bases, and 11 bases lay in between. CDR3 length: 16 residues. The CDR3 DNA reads TGTGCCAGCAGTTTAAATCTAGACTATAGCAATCAGCCCCAGCATTTT. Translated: CASSLNLDYSNQPQHF.

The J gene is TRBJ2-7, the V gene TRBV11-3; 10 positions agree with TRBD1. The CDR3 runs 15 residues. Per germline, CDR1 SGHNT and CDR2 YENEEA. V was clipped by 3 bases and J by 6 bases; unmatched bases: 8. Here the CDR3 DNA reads TGTGCCAGCAGCTTCGGGGGGACAGGGGTACCCGAGCAGTACTTC. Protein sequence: CASSFGGTGVPEQYF.

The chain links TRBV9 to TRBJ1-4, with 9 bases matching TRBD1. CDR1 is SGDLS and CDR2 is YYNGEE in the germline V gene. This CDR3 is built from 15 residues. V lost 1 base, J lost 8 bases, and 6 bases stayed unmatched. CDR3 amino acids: CASSVSGTGYEKLFF. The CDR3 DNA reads TGTGCCAGCAGCGTATCCGGGACAGGGTACGAAAAACTGTTTTTT. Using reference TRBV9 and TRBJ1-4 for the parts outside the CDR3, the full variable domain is DSGVTQTPKHLITATGQRVTLRCSPRSGDLSVYWYQQSLDQGLQFLIQYYNGEERAKGNILERFSAQQFPDLHSELNLSSLELGDSALYFCASSVSGTGYEKLFFGSGTQLSVL.

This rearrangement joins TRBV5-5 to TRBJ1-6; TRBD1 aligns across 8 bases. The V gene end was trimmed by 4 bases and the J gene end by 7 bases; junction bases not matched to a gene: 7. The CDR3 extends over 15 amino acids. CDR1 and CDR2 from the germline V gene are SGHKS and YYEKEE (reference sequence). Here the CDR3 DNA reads TGTGCCAGCAGCCCACAGACAGGGGAAAATTCACCCCTCCACTTT. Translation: CASSPQTGENSPLHF.

The CDR3 sequence is CASSQGTSGAKNIQYF. The CDR3 nucleotides read TGCGCCAGCAGCCAAGGGACTAGCGGAGCCAAAAACATTCAGTACTTC. The chain couples TRBV4-3 to TRBJ2-4; 10 bases map to TRBD2. Germline trimming cut 1 base from V and 0 bases from J; bases unmatched to any gene: 0. This CDR3 comprises 16 residues. The germline CDR1 and CDR2 sequences are LGHNA and YSLEER.